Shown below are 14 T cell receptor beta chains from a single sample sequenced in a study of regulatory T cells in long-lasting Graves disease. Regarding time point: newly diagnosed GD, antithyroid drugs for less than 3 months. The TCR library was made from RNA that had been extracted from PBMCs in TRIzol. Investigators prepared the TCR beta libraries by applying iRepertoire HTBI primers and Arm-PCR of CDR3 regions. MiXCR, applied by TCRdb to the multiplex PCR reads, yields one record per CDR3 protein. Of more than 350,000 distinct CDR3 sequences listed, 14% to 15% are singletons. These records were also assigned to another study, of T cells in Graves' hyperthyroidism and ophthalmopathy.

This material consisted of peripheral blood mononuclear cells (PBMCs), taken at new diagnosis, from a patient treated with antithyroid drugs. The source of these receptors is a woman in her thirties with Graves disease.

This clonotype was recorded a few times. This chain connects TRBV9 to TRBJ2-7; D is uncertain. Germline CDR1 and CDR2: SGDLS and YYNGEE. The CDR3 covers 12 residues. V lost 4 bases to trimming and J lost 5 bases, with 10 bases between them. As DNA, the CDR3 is TGTGCCAGCAGCAATCCGACCGACGAGCAGTACTTC. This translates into CASSNPTDEQYF.

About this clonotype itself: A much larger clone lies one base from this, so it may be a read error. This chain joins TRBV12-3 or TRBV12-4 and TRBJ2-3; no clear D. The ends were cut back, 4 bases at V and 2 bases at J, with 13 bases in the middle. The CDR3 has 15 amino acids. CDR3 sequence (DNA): TGTGCCAGCAGTTATTCCTCATCAAACACAGATACGCAGTATTTT. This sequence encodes CASSYSSSNTDTQYF.

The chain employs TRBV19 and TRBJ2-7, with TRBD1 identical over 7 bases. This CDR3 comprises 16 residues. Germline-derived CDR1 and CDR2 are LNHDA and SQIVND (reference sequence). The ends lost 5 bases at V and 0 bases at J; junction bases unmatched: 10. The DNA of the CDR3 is TGTGCCAGTAGTCTCCCGGGACAGACGAGCTCCTACGAGCAGTACTTC. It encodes CASSLPGQTSSYEQYF.

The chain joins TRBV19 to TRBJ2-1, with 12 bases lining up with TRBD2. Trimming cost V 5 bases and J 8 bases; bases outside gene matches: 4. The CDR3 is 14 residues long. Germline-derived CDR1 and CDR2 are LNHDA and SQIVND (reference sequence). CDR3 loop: CASSRTSGIDEQFF. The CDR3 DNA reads TGTGCCAGTAGTCGGACTAGCGGGATCGATGAGCAGTTCTTC.

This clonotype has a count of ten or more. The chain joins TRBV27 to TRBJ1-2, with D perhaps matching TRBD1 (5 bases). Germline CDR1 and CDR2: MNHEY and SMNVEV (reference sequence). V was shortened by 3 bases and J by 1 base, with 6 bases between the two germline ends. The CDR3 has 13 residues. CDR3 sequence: CASSLTVNYGYTF. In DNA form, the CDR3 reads TGTGCCAGCAGTTTGACAGTTAACTATGGCTACACCTTC.

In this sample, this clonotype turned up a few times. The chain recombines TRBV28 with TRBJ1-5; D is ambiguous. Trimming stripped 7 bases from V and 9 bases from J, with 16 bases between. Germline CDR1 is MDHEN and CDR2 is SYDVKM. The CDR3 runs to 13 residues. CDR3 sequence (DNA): TGTGCCAGCAACATCGGACCCGGCGGGCCCCAGCATTTT. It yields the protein CASNIGPGGPQHF.

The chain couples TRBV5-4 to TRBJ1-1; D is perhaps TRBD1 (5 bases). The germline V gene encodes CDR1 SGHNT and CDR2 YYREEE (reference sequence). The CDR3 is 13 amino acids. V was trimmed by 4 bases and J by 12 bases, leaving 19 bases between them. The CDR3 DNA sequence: TGTGCCAGCAGCCCCGAGGTCCAGGGCGTGACTTTCTTT. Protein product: CASSPEVQGVTFF.

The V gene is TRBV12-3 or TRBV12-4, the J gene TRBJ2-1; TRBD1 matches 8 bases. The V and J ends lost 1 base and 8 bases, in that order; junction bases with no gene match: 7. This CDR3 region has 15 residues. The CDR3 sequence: CASSLVLQGGDEQFF. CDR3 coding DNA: TGTGCCAGCAGTTTAGTACTACAGGGGGGCGATGAGCAGTTCTTC.

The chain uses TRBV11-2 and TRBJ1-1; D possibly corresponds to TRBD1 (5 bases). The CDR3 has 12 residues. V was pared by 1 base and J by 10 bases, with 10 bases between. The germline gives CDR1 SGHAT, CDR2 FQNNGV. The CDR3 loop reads CASSLGGGGAFF. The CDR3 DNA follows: TGTGCCAGCAGCTTAGGTGGGGGTGGAGCTTTCTTT.

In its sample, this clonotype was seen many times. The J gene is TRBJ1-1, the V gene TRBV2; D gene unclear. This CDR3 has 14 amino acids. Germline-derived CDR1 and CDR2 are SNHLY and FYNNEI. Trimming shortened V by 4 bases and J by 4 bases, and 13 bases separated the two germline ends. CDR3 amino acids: CASSGISLVTEAFF. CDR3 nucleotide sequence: TGTGCCAGCAGTGGGATCAGTCTCGTCACTGAAGCTTTCTTT.

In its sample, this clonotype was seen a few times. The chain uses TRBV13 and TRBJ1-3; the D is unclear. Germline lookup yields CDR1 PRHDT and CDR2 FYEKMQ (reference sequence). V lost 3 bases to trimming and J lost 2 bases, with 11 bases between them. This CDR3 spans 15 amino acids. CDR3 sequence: CASSLGLGTGNTIYF. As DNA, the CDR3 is TGTGCCAGCAGCTTGGGGTTAGGCACTGGAAACACCATATATTTT.

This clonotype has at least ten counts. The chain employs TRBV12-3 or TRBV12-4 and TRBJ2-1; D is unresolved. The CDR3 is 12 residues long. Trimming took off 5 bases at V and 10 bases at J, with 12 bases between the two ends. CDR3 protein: CASSTNHQEQFF. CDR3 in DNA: TGTGCCAGCAGTACAAATCATCAAGAGCAGTTCTTC.

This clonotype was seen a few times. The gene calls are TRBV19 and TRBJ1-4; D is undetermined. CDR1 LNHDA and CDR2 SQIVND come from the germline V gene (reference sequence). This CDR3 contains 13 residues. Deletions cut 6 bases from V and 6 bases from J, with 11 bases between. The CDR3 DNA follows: TGTGCCAGTAGCGGAGAGGAGGATGAAAAACTGTTTTTT. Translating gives CASSGEEDEKLFF.

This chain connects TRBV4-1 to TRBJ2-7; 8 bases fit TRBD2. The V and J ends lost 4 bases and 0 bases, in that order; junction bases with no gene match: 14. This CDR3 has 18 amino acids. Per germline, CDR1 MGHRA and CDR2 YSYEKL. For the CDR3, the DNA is TGCGCCAGCAGCCGGGGGGGACTACCGGGAGGGCTCTCCTACGAGCAGTACTTC. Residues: CASSRGGLPGGLSYEQYF.